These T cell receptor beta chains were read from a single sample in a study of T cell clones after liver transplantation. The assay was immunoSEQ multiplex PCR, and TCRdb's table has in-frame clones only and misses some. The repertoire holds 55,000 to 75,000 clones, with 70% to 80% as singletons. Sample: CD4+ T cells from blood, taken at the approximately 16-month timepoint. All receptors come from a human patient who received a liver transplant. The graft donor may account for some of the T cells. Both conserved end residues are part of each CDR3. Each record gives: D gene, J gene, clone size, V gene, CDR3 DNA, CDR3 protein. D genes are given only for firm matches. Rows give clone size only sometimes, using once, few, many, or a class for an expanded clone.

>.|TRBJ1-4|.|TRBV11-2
TGTGCCAGCAGCCTCGGGGGGACAACTAATGAAAAACTGTTTTTT
CASSLGGTTNEKLFF
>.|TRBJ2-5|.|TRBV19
TGTGCCACCCGAAAAGGGGTCTGGGAGACCCAGTACTTC
CATRKGVWETQYF
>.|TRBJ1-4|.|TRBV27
TGTGCCAGCAGTAAAAATGAAAAACTGTTTTTT
CASSKNEKLFF
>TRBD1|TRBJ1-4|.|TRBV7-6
TGTGCCAGCAGCTTTCGGACAGGGGCGAATGAAAAACTGTTTTTT
CASSFRTGANEKLFF
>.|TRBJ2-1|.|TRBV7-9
TGTGCCAGCAGCTTATCAGGCGGACCTACCTACAATGAGCAGTTCTTC
CASSLSGGPTYNEQFF
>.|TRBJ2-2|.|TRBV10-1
TGCGCCAGCAGTGAACAGATGAACACCGGGGAGCTGTTTTTT
CASSEQMNTGELFF
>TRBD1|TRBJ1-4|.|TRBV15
TGTGCCACCAGCAGAAGGGACAGAGGCGAAAAACTGTTTTTT
CATSRRDRGEKLFF
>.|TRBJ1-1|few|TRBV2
TGTGCCAGCAGTGAACCCCTGAACACTGAAGCTTTCTTT
CASSEPLNTEAFF
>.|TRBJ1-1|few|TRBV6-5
TGTGCCAGCAGTTACTCGAGTTCGGGGGGGAACACTGAAGCTTTCTTT
CASSYSSSGGNTEAFF
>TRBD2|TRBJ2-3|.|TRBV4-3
TGCGCCAGCAGCTACCAGCGGGAGAGGGAAGATACGCAGTATTTT
CASSYQREREDTQYF
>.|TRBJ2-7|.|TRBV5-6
TGTGCCAGCAACAAACGGGTCACCCGGAACCACGAGCAGTACTTC
CASNKRVTRNHEQYF
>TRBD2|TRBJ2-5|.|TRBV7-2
TGTGCCAGCAGCCCTTATGGGGGGGAAGAGACCCAGTACTTC
CASSPYGGEETQYF
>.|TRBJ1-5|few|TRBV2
TGTGCCAGCAGTGTTGGGGGGGATTATCAGCCCCAGCATTTT
CASSVGGDYQPQHF
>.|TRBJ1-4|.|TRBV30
TGTGCCTGGACCCCCATGGGGGTAGGCGAAAAACTGTTTTTT
CAWTPMGVGEKLFF
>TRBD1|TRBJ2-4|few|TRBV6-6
TGTGCCAGCAGCCCGGGACAGGGTGAAAACATTCAGTACTTC
CASSPGQGENIQYF
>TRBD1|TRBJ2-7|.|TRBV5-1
TGCGCCAGCAGCACCGGGACAGGGATCTACGAGCAGTACTTC
CASSTGTGIYEQYF
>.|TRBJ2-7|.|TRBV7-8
TGTGCCAGCAGCCTAAAACAGGGCTACGAGCAGTACTTC
CASSLKQGYEQYF
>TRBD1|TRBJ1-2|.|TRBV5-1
TGCGCCAGCAGCTTGATCGGGACAGGGGCGGATGGCTACACCTTC
CASSLIGTGADGYTF
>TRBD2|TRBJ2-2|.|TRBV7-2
TGTGCCAGCAGCTCGCGACCGGGACTAGCGCTTCTCGGCACCGGGGAGCTGTTTTTT
CASSSRPGLALLGTGELFF
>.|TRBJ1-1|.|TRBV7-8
TGTGCCAGCAGCTTAGCCTTGGGGAGTTACACTGAAGCTTTCTTT
CASSLALGSYTEAFF
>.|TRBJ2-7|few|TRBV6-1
TGTGCCAGCAGTGAGCTGTCAGGGTCCTACGAGCAGTACTTC
CASSELSGSYEQYF
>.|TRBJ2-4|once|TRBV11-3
TGTGCCAGCAGCGCCTGGGCCAACCGGAGGGACATTCAGTACTTC
CASSAWANRRDIQYF
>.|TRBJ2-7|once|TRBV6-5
TGTGCCAGCACTCCGGGACATTTATACGAGCAGTACTTC
CASTPGHLYEQYF
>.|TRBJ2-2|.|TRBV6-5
TGTGCCAGCAGTTACGGGGGGACGGGGAACACCGGGGAGCTGTTTTTT
CASSYGGTGNTGELFF
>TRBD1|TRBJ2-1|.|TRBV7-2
TGTGCCAGCAGCCCTCCCGAGGGGGCTAACAATGAGCAGTTCTTC
CASSPPEGANNEQFF
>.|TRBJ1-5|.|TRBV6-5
TGTGCCAGCAGGGCGAGAAGCAATCAGCCCCAGCATTTT
CASRARSNQPQHF
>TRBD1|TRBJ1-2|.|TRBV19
TGTGCCAGTAGTATCACAGGGGGCTATGGCTACACCTTC
CASSITGGYGYTF
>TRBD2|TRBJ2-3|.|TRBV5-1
TGCGCCAGCAGCTTGGGTAGGCCTAGCGGTAGCACAGATACGCAGTATTTT
CASSLGRPSGSTDTQYF
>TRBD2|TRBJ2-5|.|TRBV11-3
TGTGCCAGCAGGGACACGACTAGCGGCCAAGAGACCCAGTACTTC
CASRDTTSGQETQYF
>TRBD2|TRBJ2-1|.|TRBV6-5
TGTGCCAGCAGTTACTCCTTTAGCGGGGGGAACAATGAGCAGTTCTTC
CASSYSFSGGNNEQFF
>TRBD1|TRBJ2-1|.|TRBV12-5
TGTGCTAGTGGCCCCGGGACAGGGTATAACAATGAGCAGTTCTTC
CASGPGTGYNNEQFF
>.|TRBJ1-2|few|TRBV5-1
TGCGCCAGCAGCTTGGCGTCGGACCGGAGCGGTAATGGCTACACCTTC
CASSLASDRSGNGYTF
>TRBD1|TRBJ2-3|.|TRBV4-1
TGCGCCAGCAGCCTGGGACAGGGGGAGAGCACAGATACGCAGTATTTT
CASSLGQGESTDTQYF
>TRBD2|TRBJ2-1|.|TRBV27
TGTGCCAGCAGTTTAAGACTAGCGGGCTCCTACAATGAGCAGTTCTTC
CASSLRLAGSYNEQFF
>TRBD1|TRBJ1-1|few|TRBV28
TGTGCCAGCAGTTTCTGGACAGGGCGGAACACTGAAGCTTTCTTT
CASSFWTGRNTEAFF
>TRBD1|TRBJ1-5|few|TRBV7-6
TGTGCCAGCAGCCCCGGACAGGGAACTAATCAGCCCCAGCATTTT
CASSPGQGTNQPQHF
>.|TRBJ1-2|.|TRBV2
TGTGCCAGCTCCTCGAGCCGTTTCGGCTACACCTTC
CASSSSRFGYTF
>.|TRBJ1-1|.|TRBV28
TGTGCCAGCAGTTTAAACGATTTGGTGGCGAACACTGAAGCTTTCTTT
CASSLNDLVANTEAFF
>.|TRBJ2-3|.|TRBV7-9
TGTGCCAGCAGCCGGGGTGGGACTTTCGCAGATACGCAGTATTTT
CASSRGGTFADTQYF
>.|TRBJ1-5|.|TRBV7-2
TGTGCCAGCAGCTTAGTGGGAGGGGGGAGCAATCAGCCCCAGCATTTT
CASSLVGGGSNQPQHF
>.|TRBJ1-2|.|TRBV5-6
TGTGCCAGCAGCTTGGACAGACGATACCCCGCCTATGGCTACACCTTC
CASSLDRRYPAYGYTF
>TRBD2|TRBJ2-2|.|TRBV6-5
TGTGCCAGCAATAGCGGGAGTGTGCCCGGGGAGCTGTTTTTT
CASNSGSVPGELFF
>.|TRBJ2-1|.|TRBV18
TGTGCCAGCTCACCACATGAGGATGAGCAGTTCTTC
CASSPHEDEQFF
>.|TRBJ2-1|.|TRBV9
TGTGCCAGCAGCGAGACCGGGCGGGGCAGCAATGAGCAGTTCTTC
CASSETGRGSNEQFF
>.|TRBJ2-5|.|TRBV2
TGTGCCAGCAGTCAATTCGGCGGCAACGAGGGGACCCAGTACTTC
CASSQFGGNEGTQYF
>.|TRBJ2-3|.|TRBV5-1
TGCGCCAGCAGCTATAACAGCAACGGGTGGACAGATACGCAGTATTTT
CASSYNSNGWTDTQYF
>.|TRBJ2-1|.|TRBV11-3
TGTGCCAGCAGCTTCGGGGGCAGCTCCTACAATGAGCAGTTCTTC
CASSFGGSSYNEQFF
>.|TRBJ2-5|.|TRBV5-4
TGTGCCAGCAGCTTGGCGGGAAACCAAGAGACCCAGTACTTC
CASSLAGNQETQYF
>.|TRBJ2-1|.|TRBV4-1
TGCGCCAGCAGCCAAGATGGGGTACAGAGACAATCTGAGCAGTTCTTC
CASSQDGVQRQSEQFF